The 3 T cell receptor beta chains below all came from one sample that was sequenced in a study of neoadjuvant anti-PD-1 for oral cavity cancer listed by TCRdb under 2021. Preparation of the library involved the immunoSEQ multiplex PCR assay. Drawn from immuneACCESS, this table holds only the in-frame rearrangements with V and J called that TCRdb kept. Clones are partly lost; checked studies trace under half to an unresolved V gene and leave the rest unexplained. Recorded for this sample are 11,000 to 15,000 clones; roughly 70% of them occurred a single time. The leading ten clones occupy around 3% of the sample. Read against the paper, the sample's time point label means: before neoadjuvant nivolumab. Source: PBMCs, taken before nivolumab (anti-PD-1) treatment. The origin of the receptors is a person between 40 and 85 years old with oral cavity squamous cell carcinoma.

This clone was seen a handful of times. The chain is built from TRBV18 and TRBJ2-7; D gene ambiguous. The CDR3 spans 13 residues. Germline-derived CDR1 and CDR2 are KGHSH and LQKENI. V lost 4 bases to trimming and J lost 3 bases, with 10 bases between them. CDR3 DNA: TGTGCCAGCTCACTGAACTCGGGCTACGAGCAGTACTTC. Protein product: CASSLNSGYEQYF.

The rearrangement joins TRBV5-5 to TRBJ2-7; 7 bases agree with TRBD1. Germline lookup yields CDR1 SGHKS and CDR2 YYEKEE (reference sequence). The V gene end was trimmed by 5 bases and the J gene end by 5 bases; junction bases not matched to a gene: 10. This CDR3 region has 14 residues. Written as DNA, the CDR3 is TGTGCCAGCAGTCGACAGGGTAATCATCACGAGCAGTACTTC. This translates into CASSRQGNHHEQYF. Together with reference TRBV5-5 and TRBJ2-7, the CDR3 gives the full variable domain: DAGVTQSPTHLIKTRGQQVTLRCSPISGHKSVSWYQQVLGQGPQFIFQYYEKEERGRGNFPDRFSARQFPNYSSELNVNALLLGDSALYLCASSRQGNHHEQYFGPGTRLTVT.

Only one count was recorded for this clone. V usage is TRBV9 and J usage is TRBJ2-1; unclear D gene. V gave up 3 bases and J gave up 0 bases, with 10 bases separating them. Germline CDR1 and CDR2: SGDLS and YYNGEE. The CDR3 runs to 15 residues. This CDR3 reads CASSAATSSYNEQFF. The CDR3 DNA reads TGTGCCAGCAGCGCAGCGACCAGCTCCTACAATGAGCAGTTCTTC.